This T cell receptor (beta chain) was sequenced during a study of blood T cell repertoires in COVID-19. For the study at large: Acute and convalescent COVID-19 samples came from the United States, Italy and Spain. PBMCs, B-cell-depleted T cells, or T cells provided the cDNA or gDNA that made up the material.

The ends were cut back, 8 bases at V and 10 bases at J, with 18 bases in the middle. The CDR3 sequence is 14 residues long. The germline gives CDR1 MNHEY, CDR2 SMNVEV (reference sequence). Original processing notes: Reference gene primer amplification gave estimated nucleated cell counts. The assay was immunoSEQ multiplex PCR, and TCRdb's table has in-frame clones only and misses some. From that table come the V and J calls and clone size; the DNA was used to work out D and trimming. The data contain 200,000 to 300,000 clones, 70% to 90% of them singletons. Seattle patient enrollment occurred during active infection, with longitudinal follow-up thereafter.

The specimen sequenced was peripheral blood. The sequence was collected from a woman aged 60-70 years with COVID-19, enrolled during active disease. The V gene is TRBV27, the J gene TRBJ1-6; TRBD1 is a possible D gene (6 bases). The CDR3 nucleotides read TGTGCCAGCTCAGGGGACCTGGGAGGGTCACCCCTCCACTTT. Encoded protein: CASSGDLGGSPLHF.